The 4 T cell receptor beta chains reported below all come from one sample, sequenced in a study of OX40 agonist ivuxolimab in advanced cancers. Method: immunoSEQ multiplex PCR; TCRdb's copy keeps in-frame clones and lacks some. The profile covers more than 55,000 clones, with roughly 89% appearing a single time and around 0.56% taken by the ten largest. The source material was CD4+ or CD8+ T cells sorted from blood, sampled in a trial of the OX40 agonist ivuxolimab. All receptors derive from an adult with an advanced solid tumor such as melanoma, head and neck, liver or kidney cancer.

The gene calls are TRBV5-4 and TRBJ2-3; D perhaps matches TRBD2 (6 bases). Looked up from germline, CDR1 is SGHNT and CDR2 is YYREEE (reference sequence). Trimming left V 4 bases short and J 6 bases short, with 21 bases between. This CDR3 comprises 16 residues. The CDR3 DNA reads as TGTGCCAGCAGCGTGCAACTAGCTTTGTCCTCGGATACGCAGTATTTT. Encoded protein: CASSVQLALSSDTQYF.

V is TRBV28 and J is TRBJ2-3; the match to TRBD1 covers 10 bases. V was clipped by 4 bases and J by 4 bases; unmatched bases: 8. The CDR3 loop spans 16 amino acids. Germline values: CDR1 MDHEN, CDR2 SYDVKM. Written as DNA, the CDR3 is TGTGCCAGCAGTTCCGACAGGGGGCTCAAGCCAGATACGCAGTATTTT. It encodes CASSSDRGLKPDTQYF.

The chain is built from TRBV7-6 and TRBJ2-7; TRBD2 matches 9 bases. Unmatched junction bases numbered 9, after V lost 3 bases and J lost 6 bases. Germline V gene sequence: CDR1 SGHVS, CDR2 FNYEAQ. The CDR3 totals 15 residues. CDR3 amino acids: CASSLVAGGPGEQYF. The CDR3 nucleotides read TGTGCCAGCAGCTTGGTGGCGGGAGGGCCTGGCGAGCAGTACTTC.

This clone occurred once. This chain joins TRBV5-1 and TRBJ2-7, with D maybe TRBD2 (6 bases). CDR3 size: 14 residues. From germline, CDR1 is SGHRS and CDR2 YFSETQ. Trimming shortened V by 0 bases and J by 2 bases, and 9 bases separated the two germline ends. The CDR3 DNA follows: TGCGCCAGCAGCTTGGTGCGGGACCCCTACGAGCAGTACTTC. Encoded protein: CASSLVRDPYEQYF.